What follows is one T cell receptor beta chain and its context. The antigen remains undetermined. This sample is drawn from a study of cytomegalovirus exposure and HLA in healthy donors. About the study: Unique TCR beta sequences numbering 95 million to 130 million came from about 179 million T cells in an earlier analysis. About 85 million unique TCR sequences came from HLA-typed donors in an early release. When 350 to 500 donors were genotyped, roughly 82% of them were found to fall in the Caucasian-associated ancestry cluster.

This CDR3 contains 15 residues. Germline trimming cut 7 bases from V and 3 bases from J; bases unmatched to any gene: 7. In germline, CDR1 is SNHLY, CDR2 FYNNEI. PCR used 60 Vbeta primers and 13 Jbeta primers. The assay was immunoSEQ multiplex PCR, and TCRdb's table has in-frame clones only and misses some. The data show some 120,000 clones, with about 76% seen just once and roughly 3.9% held by the top ten. Findings and limits, study-wide: Later, TCR association rates were found to vary by HLA locus, highest for DRB1 and lowest for HLA-C.

The clonotype comes from a woman aged 30 to 39 in good health and CMV-seronegative. Sequencing used PBMCs. This rearrangement joins TRBV2 to TRBJ1-5; 9 bases align to TRBD1. CDR3 coding DNA: TGTGCCAGCACTACGGACAGGGGACTCAATCAGCCCCAGCATTTT. Translating gives CASTTDRGLNQPQHF.